Listed here are 12 T cell receptor beta chains from one sample, sequenced in a study of glioma-infiltrating T cells after dendritic cell vaccination. This sample's time point: after dendritic cell vaccination, including at tumor progression/relapse. Produced via immunoSEQ multiplex PCR; TCRdb's table is partial and in-frame only. The sample comprises approximately 62,000 clones, roughly 86% of which are singletons, and under 14% rests with the top ten. This sample comprised blood, obtained after dendritic cell vaccination. These receptors all come from a human donor with glioblastoma.

The chain recombines TRBV10-3 with TRBJ1-5; D call uncertain. The germline CDR1 and CDR2 sequences are ENHRY and SYGVKD. This CDR3 region has 14 residues. The V end was cut by 4 bases, the J end by 6 bases, with 13 bases between. DNA of the CDR3: TGTGCCATCAGTGGGGGAGCGTCAGGTCAGCCCCAGCATTTT. This translates into CAISGGASGQPQHF.

The gene calls are TRBV4-1 and TRBJ1-1; 7 bases match TRBD1. This CDR3 spans 16 amino acids. The J segment lost 2 bases and the V segment lost 0 bases, leaving 6 bases of the junction unmatched. Germline CDR1 reads MGHRA; CDR2 reads YSYEKL. The CDR3 nucleotides are TGCGCCAGCAGCCAAGATCTGGGGACAGTTAACACTGAAGCTTTCTTT. Translating gives CASSQDLGTVNTEAFF.

The CDR3 bases are TGTGCCAGCAGACAAACCGGGACAGGGGGAAGGAACACTGAAGCTTTCTTT. It encodes CASRQTGTGGRNTEAFF. V gene TRBV7-2 combines with J gene TRBJ1-1; 11 bases line up with TRBD1. The CDR3 runs to 17 residues. V trimming: 6 bases; J trimming: 1 base; junction bases outside the gene matches: 10. The germline gives CDR1 SGHTA, CDR2 FQGNSA.

The rearrangement links TRBV19 to TRBJ1-5; D is unclear. CDR1 is LNHDA and CDR2 is SQIVND in the germline V gene (reference sequence). V was pared by 4 bases and J by 0 bases, with 19 bases between. The CDR3 contains 18 residues. The CDR3 nucleotides are TGTGCCAGTAGTACCTCCCGGGAGTCGGGGAGTAGCAATCAGCCCCAGCATTTT. The encoded protein is CASSTSRESGSSNQPQHF.

Points on this clone: One end of the junction does not line up with germline, which may come from a read error. The V call is TRBV29-1, the J call TRBJ2-3; unclear D gene. CDR1 and CDR2 (germline): SQVTM, ANQGSEA. The CDR3 runs to 12 residues. The DNA for the CDR3 is TGCAGCGTTGTGTTTAGCACGGATACGCAGTATTTT. This encodes CSVVFSTDTQYF.

This chain links TRBV7-2 with TRBJ1-2, with 12 bases fitting TRBD1. This CDR3 spans 15 amino acids. Germline CDR1 SGHTA, CDR2 FQGNSA. J was trimmed by 6 bases and V by 2 bases; bases with no gene match: 4. The CDR3, as DNA: TGTGCCAGCAGCTTAAAGGGACAGGGGGCAAATGGCTACACCTTC. Translation gives CASSLKGQGANGYTF.

This chain uses TRBV19 with TRBJ2-5, with a tentative D call TRBD2 (6 bases). Germline V gene data show CDR1 as LNHDA and CDR2 as SQIVND (reference sequence). The CDR3 has 15 amino acids. V lost 3 bases and J lost 1, with 12 bases in between. In DNA form, the CDR3 reads TGTGCCAGTAGTATCCCAGGTAGCGGCCAAGAGACCCAGTACTTC. This gives the protein CASSIPGSGQETQYF.

This chain uses TRBV11-2 with TRBJ1-2, with D tentatively TRBD1 (5 bases). Germline lookup yields CDR1 SGHAT and CDR2 FQNNGV. CDR3 length: 14 residues. The V and J ends lost 3 bases and 0 bases respectively, with 8 bases between them. CDR3 amino acids: CASSLETANYGYTF. The CDR3 coding sequence is TGTGCCAGCAGCTTGGAGACAGCTAACTATGGCTACACCTTC.

The genes are TRBV7-8 and TRBJ1-4; D possibly corresponds to TRBD1 (5 bases). V was cut by 5 bases and J by 2 bases, with 15 bases left in between. Per germline, CDR1 SGHVS and CDR2 FQNEAQ. This CDR3 comprises 16 residues. The CDR3 sequence: CASSRPLRGTNEKLFF. The DNA of the CDR3 is TGTGCCAGCAGCCGTCCTCTCCGGGGGACTAATGAAAAACTGTTTTTT.

The V gene is TRBV30, the J gene TRBJ1-5; TRBD1 is a possible D gene (6 bases). CDR1 is GTSNPN, CDR2 SVGIG, per germline (reference sequence). The length of the CDR3 is 13 residues. V dropped 5 bases and J dropped 4 bases, with 12 bases sitting between them. The DNA of the CDR3 is TGTGCCTGGTTGCAGGGGTCTAATCAGCCCCAGCATTTT. It codes for CAWLQGSNQPQHF.

J is TRBJ1-5 and V is TRBV11-2; D uncertain. The CDR3 is made up of 15 amino acids. V was shortened by 1 base and J by 0 bases, with 7 bases between the two germline ends. Looked up from germline, CDR1 is SGHAT and CDR2 is FQNNGV. DNA of the CDR3: TGTGCCAGCAGCTTAGGAGAGTATAGCAATCAGCCCCAGCATTTT. It codes for CASSLGEYSNQPQHF.

This clone is a singleton in its sample. The rearrangement uses TRBV7-2 and TRBJ2-1; 7 bases align to TRBD1. The germline CDR1 and CDR2 sequences are SGHTA and FQGNSA. The CDR3 has 15 residues. V dropped 0 bases and J dropped 9; count of bases not matched to a gene: 8. The CDR3 loop is CASSLAARGGVEQFF. In nucleotides, the CDR3 is TGTGCCAGCAGCTTAGCAGCTCGAGGGGGCGTTGAGCAGTTCTTC.